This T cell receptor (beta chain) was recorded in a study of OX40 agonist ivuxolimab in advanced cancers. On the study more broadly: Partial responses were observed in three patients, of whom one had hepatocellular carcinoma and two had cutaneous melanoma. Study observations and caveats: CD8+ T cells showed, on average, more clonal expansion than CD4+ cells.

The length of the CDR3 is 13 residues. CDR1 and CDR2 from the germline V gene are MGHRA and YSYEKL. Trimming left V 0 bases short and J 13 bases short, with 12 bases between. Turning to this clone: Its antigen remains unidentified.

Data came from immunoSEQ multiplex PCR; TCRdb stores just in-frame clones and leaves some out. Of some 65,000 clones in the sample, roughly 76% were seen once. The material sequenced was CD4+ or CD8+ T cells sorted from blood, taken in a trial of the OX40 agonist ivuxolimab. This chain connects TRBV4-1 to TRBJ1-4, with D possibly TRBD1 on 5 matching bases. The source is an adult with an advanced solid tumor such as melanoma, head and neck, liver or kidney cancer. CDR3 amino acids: CASSQDRDRGLFF. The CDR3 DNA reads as TGCGCCAGCAGCCAAGACAGGGATAGGGGACTGTTTTTT.